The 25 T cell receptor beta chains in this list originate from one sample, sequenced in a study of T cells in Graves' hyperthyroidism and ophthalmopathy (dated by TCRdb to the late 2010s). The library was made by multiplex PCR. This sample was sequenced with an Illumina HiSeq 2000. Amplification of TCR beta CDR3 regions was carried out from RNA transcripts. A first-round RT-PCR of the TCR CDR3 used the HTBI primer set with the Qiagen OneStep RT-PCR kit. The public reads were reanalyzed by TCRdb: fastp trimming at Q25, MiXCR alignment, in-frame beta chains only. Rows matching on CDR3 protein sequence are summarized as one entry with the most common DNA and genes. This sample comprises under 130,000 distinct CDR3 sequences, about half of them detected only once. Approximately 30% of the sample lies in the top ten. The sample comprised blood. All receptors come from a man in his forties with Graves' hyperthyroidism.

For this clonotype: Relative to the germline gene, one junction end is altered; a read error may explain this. In nucleotides, the CDR3 is TGTGCCAGCAGTTTCACCGGGACAGGGCTTGCCTACGAGCAGTGCTTC. As protein: CASSFTGTGLAYEQCF. The chain joins TRBV6-1 to TRBJ2-7; 9 bases line up with TRBD1. The CDR3 loop spans 16 amino acids. CDR1 is MNHNS, CDR2 SASEGT, per germline.

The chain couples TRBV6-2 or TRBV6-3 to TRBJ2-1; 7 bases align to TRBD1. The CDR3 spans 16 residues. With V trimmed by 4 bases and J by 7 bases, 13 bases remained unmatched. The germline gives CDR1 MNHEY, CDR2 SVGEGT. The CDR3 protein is CASSSTPIQGWNEQFF. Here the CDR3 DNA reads TGTGCCAGCAGTTCGACCCCCATACAGGGGTGGAATGAGCAGTTCTTC.

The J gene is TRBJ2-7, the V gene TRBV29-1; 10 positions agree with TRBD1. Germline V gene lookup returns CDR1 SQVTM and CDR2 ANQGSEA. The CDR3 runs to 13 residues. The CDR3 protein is CSTAGDRGDEQYF. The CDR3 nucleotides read TGCAGTACAGCAGGGGACAGGGGAGACGAGCAGTACTTC.

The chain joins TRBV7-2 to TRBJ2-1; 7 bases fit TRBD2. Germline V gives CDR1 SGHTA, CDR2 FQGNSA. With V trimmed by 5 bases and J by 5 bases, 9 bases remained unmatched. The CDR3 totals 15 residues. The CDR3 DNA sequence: TGTGCCAGCAGCCTAACCCCTAGCGGACACAATGAGCAGTTCTTC. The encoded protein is CASSLTPSGHNEQFF.

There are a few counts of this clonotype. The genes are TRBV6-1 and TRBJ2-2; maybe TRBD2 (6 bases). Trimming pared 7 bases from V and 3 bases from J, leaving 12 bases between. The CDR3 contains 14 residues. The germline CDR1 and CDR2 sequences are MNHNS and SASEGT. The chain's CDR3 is CASKGLGDTGELFF. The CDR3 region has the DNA TGTGCCAGCAAGGGACTGGGGGACACCGGGGAGCTGTTTTTT.

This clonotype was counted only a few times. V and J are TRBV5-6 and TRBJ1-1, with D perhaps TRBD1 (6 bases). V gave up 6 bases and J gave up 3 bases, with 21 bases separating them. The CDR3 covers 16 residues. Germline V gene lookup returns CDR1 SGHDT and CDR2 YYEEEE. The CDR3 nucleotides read TGTGCCAGCACCGACTCCAACAGGGAGCATGACACTGAAGCTTTCTTT. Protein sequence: CASTDSNREHDTEAFF.

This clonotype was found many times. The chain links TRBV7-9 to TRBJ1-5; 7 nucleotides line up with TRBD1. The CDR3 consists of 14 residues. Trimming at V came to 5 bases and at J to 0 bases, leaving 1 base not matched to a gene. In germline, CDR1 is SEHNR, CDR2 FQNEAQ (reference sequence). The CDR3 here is CASSRQGSNQPQHF. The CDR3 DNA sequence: TGTGCCAGCAGCAGACAGGGTAGCAATCAGCCCCAGCATTTT.

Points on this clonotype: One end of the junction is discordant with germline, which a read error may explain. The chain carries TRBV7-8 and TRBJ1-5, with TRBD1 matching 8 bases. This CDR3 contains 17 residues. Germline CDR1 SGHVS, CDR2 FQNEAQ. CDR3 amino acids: CANSLNTGGSENQPQHF. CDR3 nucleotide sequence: TGTGCCAACAGCTTAAATACAGGGGGGTCGGAAAATCAGCCCCAGCATTTT.

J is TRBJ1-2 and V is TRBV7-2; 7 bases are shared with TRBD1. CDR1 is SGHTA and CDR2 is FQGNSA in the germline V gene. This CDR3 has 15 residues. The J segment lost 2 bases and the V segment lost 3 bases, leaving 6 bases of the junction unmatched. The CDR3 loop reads CASSFANRGNYGYTF. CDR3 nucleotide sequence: TGTGCCAGCAGCTTCGCCAACAGGGGCAACTATGGCTACACCTTC.

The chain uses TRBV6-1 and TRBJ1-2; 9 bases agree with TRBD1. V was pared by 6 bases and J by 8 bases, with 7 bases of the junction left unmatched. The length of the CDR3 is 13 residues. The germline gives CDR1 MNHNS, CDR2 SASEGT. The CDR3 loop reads CASRTGTGLGYTF. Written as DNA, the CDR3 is TGTGCCAGCAGGACCGGGACAGGGTTGGGCTACACCTTC.

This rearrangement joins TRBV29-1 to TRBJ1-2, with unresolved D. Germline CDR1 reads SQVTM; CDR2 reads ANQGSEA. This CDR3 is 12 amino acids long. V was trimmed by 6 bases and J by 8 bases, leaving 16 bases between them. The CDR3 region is CSVAARAGGYTF. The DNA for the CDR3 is TGCAGCGTAGCTGCAAGGGCGGGGGGCTACACCTTC.

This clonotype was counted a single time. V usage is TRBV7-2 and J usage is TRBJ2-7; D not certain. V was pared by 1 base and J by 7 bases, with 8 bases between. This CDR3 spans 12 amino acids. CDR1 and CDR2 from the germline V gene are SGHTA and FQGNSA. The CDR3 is CASSLEPGEQYF. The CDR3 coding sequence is TGTGCCAGCAGCTTAGAGCCAGGAGAGCAGTACTTC.

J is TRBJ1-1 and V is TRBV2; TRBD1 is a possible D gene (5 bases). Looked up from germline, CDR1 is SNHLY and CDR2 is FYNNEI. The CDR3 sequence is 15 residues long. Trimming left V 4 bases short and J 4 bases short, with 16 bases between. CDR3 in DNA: TGTGCCAGCAGTGTGAGAAGCAGGGAGAGCACTGAAGCTTTCTTT. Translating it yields CASSVRSRESTEAFF.

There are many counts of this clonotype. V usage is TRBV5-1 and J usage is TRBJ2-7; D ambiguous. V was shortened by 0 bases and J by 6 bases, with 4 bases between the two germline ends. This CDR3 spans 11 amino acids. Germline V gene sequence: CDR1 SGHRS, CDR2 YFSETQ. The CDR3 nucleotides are TGCGCCAGCAGCTTGGGTCCCGAGCAGTACTTC. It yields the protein CASSLGPEQYF.

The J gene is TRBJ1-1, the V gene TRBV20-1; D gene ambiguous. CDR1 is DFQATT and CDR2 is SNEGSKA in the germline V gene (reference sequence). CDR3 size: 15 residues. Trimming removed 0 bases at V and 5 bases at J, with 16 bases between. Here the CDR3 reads CSARDGLGLGTEAFF. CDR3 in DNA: TGCAGTGCTAGAGATGGTTTAGGGCTGGGGACTGAAGCTTTCTTT.

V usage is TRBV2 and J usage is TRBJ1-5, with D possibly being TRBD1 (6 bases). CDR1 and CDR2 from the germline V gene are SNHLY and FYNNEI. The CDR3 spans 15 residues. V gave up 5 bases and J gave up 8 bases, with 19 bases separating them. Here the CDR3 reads CASSSWGDTGEPQHF. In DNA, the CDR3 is TGTGCCAGCAGTTCGTGGGGGGACACCGGGGAGCCCCAGCATTTT.

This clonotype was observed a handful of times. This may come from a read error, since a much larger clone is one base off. CDR3 amino acids: CASGILGTTEAFF. The CDR3 coding sequence is TGTGCCAGTGGTATTTTAGGGACGACTGAAGCTTTCTTT. The V and J genes are TRBV19 and TRBJ1-1; TRBD1 might be the D (5 bases). This CDR3 spans 13 amino acids. Germline V gene sequence: CDR1 LNHDA, CDR2 SQIVND (reference sequence).

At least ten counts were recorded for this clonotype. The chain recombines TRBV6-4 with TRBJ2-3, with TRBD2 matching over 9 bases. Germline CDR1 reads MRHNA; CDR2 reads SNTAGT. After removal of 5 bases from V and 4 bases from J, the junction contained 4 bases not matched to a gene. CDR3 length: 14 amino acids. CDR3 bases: TGTGCCAGCAGTAAGCGGGGGGAGTCAGATACGCAGTATTTT. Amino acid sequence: CASSKRGESDTQYF.

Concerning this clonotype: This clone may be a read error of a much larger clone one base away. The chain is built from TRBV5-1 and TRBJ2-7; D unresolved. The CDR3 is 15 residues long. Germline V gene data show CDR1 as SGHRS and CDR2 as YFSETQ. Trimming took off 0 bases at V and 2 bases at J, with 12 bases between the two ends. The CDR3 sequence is CASSLDGEPPYEQYF. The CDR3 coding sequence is TGCGCCAGCAGCTTGGACGGAGAACCCCCCTACGAGCAGTACTTC.

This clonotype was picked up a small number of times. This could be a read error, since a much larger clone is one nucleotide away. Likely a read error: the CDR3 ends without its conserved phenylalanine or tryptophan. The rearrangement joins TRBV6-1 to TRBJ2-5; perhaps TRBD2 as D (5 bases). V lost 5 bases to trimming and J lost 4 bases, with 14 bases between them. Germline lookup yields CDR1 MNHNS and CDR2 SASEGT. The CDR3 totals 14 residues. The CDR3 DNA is TGTGCCAGCAGTTACAGCTCGGCGGGAGAGACCCAGTACCTC. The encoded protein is CASSYSSAGETQYL.

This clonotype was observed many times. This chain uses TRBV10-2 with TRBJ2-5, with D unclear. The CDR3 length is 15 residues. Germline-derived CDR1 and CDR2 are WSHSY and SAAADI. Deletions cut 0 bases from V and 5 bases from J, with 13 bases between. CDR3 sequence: CASSESRVLWETQYF. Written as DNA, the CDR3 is TGCGCCAGCAGTGAGTCCCGGGTCCTGTGGGAGACCCAGTACTTC.

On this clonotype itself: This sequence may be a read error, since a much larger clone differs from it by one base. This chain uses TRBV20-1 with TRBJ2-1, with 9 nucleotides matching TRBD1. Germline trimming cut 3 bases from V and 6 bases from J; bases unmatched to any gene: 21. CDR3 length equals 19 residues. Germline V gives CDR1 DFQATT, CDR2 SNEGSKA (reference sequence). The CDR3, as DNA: TGCAGTGCTAGCAAGCCAATGGCGGGGGACAGGGATTTACCCAATGAGCAGTTCTTC. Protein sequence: CSASKPMAGDRDLPNEQFF.

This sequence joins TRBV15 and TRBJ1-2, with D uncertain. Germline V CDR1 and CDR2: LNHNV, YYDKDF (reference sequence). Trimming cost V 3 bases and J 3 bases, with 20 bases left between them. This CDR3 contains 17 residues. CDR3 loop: CATSSQPFGPRDYGYTF. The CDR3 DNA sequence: TGTGCCACCAGCAGCCAACCATTCGGACCGAGGGACTATGGCTACACCTTC.

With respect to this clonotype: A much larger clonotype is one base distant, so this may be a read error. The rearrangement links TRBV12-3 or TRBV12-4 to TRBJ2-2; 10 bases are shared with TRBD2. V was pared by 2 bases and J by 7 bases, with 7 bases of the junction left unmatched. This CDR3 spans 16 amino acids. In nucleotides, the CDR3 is TGTGCCAGCAGTTTAAGGCTAGCGGGAGCGGACGGGGAGCTGTTTTTT. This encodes CASSLRLAGADGELFF.

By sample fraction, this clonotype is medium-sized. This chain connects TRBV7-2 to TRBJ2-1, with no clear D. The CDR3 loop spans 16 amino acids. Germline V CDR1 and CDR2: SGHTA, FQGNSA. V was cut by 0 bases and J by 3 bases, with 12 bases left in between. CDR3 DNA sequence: TGTGCCAGCAGCTTAGCTGGGCTGACAAGCTACAATGAGCAGTTCTTC. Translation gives CASSLAGLTSYNEQFF.